The next 8 T cell receptor beta chains were all read from a single sample in a study of blood T cell repertoires in COVID-19. Generated by immunoSEQ multiplex PCR, the TCRdb table keeps only in-frame clones and is missing some. The profile covers some 350,000 clones, with roughly 84% appearing a single time and 2.5% to 3% taken by the ten largest. Sample: PBMCs or T cells enriched from blood (not recorded which). The receptors were sampled from a woman aged 25 to 39 who had recovered from COVID-19.

The chain links TRBV5-1 to TRBJ2-3; the match to TRBD2 covers 11 bases. The trim removed 0 bases at V and 3 bases at J, leaving 6 bases unmatched. In germline, CDR1 is SGHRS, CDR2 YFSETQ. The CDR3 has 17 amino acids. The CDR3 loop is CASSLVSGGATTDTQYF. CDR3 DNA sequence: TGCGCCAGCAGCTTGGTTAGCGGGGGGGCCACGACAGATACGCAGTATTTT.

The V gene is TRBV7-6, the J gene TRBJ2-2, with D unresolved. Germline CDR1 SGHVS, CDR2 FNYEAQ. CDR3 length: 14 residues. V lost 4 bases to trimming and J lost 1 base, with 7 bases between them. The CDR3 nucleotides are TGTGCCAGCAGCTCCGCCAGGAACACCGGGGAGCTGTTTTTT. This gives the protein CASSSARNTGELFF.

The V call is TRBV5-1, the J call TRBJ2-1, with 8 positions matching TRBD2. Trimming removed 2 bases from V and 5 bases from J; junction bases left unmatched: 6. There are 15 residues in the CDR3. Germline CDR1 and CDR2: SGHRS and YFSETQ. The CDR3 spells CASSLASGYNNEQFF. CDR3 DNA sequence: TGCGCCAGCAGCTTAGCTAGCGGGTATAACAATGAGCAGTTCTTC.

V is TRBV27 and J is TRBJ2-7, with D maybe TRBD1 (5 bases). Trimming took 2 bases from V and 2 from J, leaving 10 bases between them. Germline lookup yields CDR1 MNHEY and CDR2 SMNVEV (reference sequence). This CDR3 spans 14 amino acids. The CDR3 coding sequence is TGTGCCAGCAGTTTAACCAGGGCTGCCTACGAGCAGTACTTC. It encodes CASSLTRAAYEQYF.

The chain has TRBV23-1 and TRBJ2-5; TRBD2 matches 7 bases. TRBV23-1 is labeled an ORF, and its function is uncertain. Trimming took 0 bases from V and 9 from J; bases not matched to a gene: 10. CDR3 length equals 15 residues. CDR3 in amino acids: CASSQSFSGPRAQYF. CDR3 in DNA: TGCGCCAGCAGTCAATCGTTTAGCGGGCCCAGGGCCCAGTACTTC.

The chain links TRBV19 to TRBJ1-6, with D uncertain. CDR1 and CDR2 from the germline V gene are LNHDA and SQIVND (reference sequence). The V gene lost 7 bases and the J gene lost 10 bases, with 14 bases spanning the gap. The CDR3 loop spans 13 amino acids. The CDR3 DNA reads as TGTGCCAGTACCACGACGGCGGGGTCACCCCTCCACTTT. Translating gives CASTTTAGSPLHF.

V usage is TRBV30 and J usage is TRBJ1-1; D possibly corresponds to TRBD1 (6 bases). The CDR3 consists of 12 residues. The V end lost 3 bases, the J end lost 4 bases, and 9 bases lay between the germline ends. Per the germline V gene, CDR1 is GTSNPN and CDR2 is SVGIG (reference sequence). The CDR3 sequence is CAWRQGITEAFF. CDR3 bases: TGTGCCTGGAGACAGGGAATCACTGAAGCTTTCTTT.

V is TRBV27 and J is TRBJ2-7; D remains unclear. The V end lost 5 bases, the J end lost 0 bases, and 8 bases lay between the germline ends. The CDR3 totals 13 residues. Germline V gives CDR1 MNHEY, CDR2 SMNVEV (reference sequence). The CDR3 nucleotides are TGTGCCAGCAGTGCCCATAGCTCCTACGAGCAGTACTTC. Residues: CASSAHSSYEQYF.